These 21 T cell receptor beta chains were all obtained from the same sample, sequenced in a study of blood T cell repertoires in COVID-19. TCRdb keeps only in-frame clones here, not all; method: immunoSEQ multiplex PCR. The sample consists of around 260,000 clones, around 90% of them appearing once. Source material: PBMCs or T cells enriched from blood (not recorded which). These receptors were taken from a woman in her twenties or thirties who had recovered from COVID-19.

The gene calls are TRBV9 and TRBJ1-6, with 7 bases identical to TRBD1. This CDR3 spans 17 amino acids. V was clipped by 4 bases and J by 8 bases; unmatched bases: 15. Germline V gives CDR1 SGDLS, CDR2 YYNGEE. The CDR3 nucleotides are TGTGCCAGCAGCCCTCAAGGGGAGAGGGGGCAGGATTCACCCCTCCACTTT. Translated, it gives CASSPQGERGQDSPLHF.

This sequence joins TRBV19 and TRBJ2-3; D remains unclear. Trimming left V 8 bases short and J 2 bases short, with 14 bases between. The germline gives CDR1 LNHDA, CDR2 SQIVND (reference sequence). This CDR3 is 14 amino acids long. The CDR3 reads CASGLALFTDTQYF. The DNA for the CDR3 is TGTGCCAGTGGCTTGGCTCTTTTCACAGATACGCAGTATTTT.

CDR3 sequence: CASRLEMGTSGRANEQFF. CDR3 DNA sequence: TGTGCAAGTCGCTTAGAAATGGGGACTAGCGGGAGGGCAAATGAGCAGTTCTTC. The chain carries TRBV12-2 and TRBJ2-1; the table's D gene call, TRBD2, was not cross checked with the DNA. TRBV12-2 is classified as a pseudogene. The CDR3 totals 18 residues.

The rearrangement links TRBV12-5 to TRBJ2-5; TRBD1 matches at 7 bases. Germline V gives CDR1 LGHNT, CDR2 FRNRAP. CDR3 length equals 15 residues. V shed 6 bases and J 1 base; nucleotides not matched to a gene: 8. DNA for the CDR3: TGTGCTAGTGGGACGACCGGGACAGTCCAAGAGACCCAGTACTTC. It translates to CASGTTGTVQETQYF.

The V and J genes are TRBV6-5 and TRBJ2-1; 9 bases match TRBD1. Germline V gene lookup returns CDR1 MNHEY and CDR2 SVGAGI. The CDR3 covers 16 residues. The V and J ends lost 2 bases and 7 bases, in that order; junction bases with no gene match: 9. CDR3 sequence reads: CASSYPNRGLGNEQFF. Here the CDR3 DNA reads TGTGCCAGCAGTTACCCAAACAGGGGGCTAGGGAATGAGCAGTTCTTC.

The J gene is TRBJ1-5, the V gene TRBV7-3; tentatively, D is TRBD1 (6 bases). The V gene lost 5 bases and the J gene lost 5 bases, with 10 bases spanning the gap. Germline lookup yields CDR1 SGHTA and CDR2 FQGTGA. CDR3 length: 13 residues. CDR3 nucleotides: TGTGCCAGCAGCCTTAACAGGGATCAGCCCCAGCATTTT. This gives the protein CASSLNRDQPQHF.

The chain links TRBV5-4 to TRBJ2-5; 7 bases map to TRBD2. J was trimmed by 4 bases and V by 0 bases; bases with no gene match: 3. The length of the CDR3 is 14 residues. CDR1 and CDR2 from the germline V gene are SGHNT and YYREEE (reference sequence). CDR3 nucleotides: TGTGCCAGCAGCTTGGATCCTAGCGGAGAGACCCAGTACTTC. As protein: CASSLDPSGETQYF.

This chain links TRBV28 with TRBJ2-3; 10 nucleotides match TRBD2. This CDR3 comprises 15 residues. Germline V gene lookup returns CDR1 MDHEN and CDR2 SYDVKM. J was trimmed by 3 bases and V by 5 bases; bases with no gene match: 5. This CDR3 reads CASSGQGLATDTQYF. The CDR3 coding sequence is TGTGCCAGCAGTGGACAGGGACTAGCGACAGATACGCAGTATTTT.

The rearrangement uses TRBV9 and TRBJ2-2, with D perhaps matching TRBD2 (5 bases). V was shortened by 0 bases and J by 1 base, with 10 bases between the two germline ends. The CDR3 extends over 16 amino acids. Germline CDR1 reads SGDLS; CDR2 reads YYNGEE. The CDR3 coding sequence is TGTGCCAGCAGCGTAGGGCCAGCGGTGAACACCGGGGAGCTGTTTTTT. Protein product: CASSVGPAVNTGELFF.

This clone was detected only a few times. The chain has TRBV24-1 and TRBJ2-2; possible D gene TRBD2, 6 bases. CDR1 is KGHDR and CDR2 is SFDVKD in the germline V gene. Deletions cut 6 bases from V and 5 bases from J, with 9 bases between. The CDR3 runs to 13 residues. DNA of the CDR3: TGTGCCACCAGTCTGGGGGGAACCGGGGAGCTGTTTTTT. It translates to CATSLGGTGELFF.

The rearrangement links TRBV30 to TRBJ2-7; TRBD1 matches at 7 bases. Losses at the gene ends were 2 bases for V and 2 bases for J; bases not matched to a gene: 6. CDR1 and CDR2 from the germline V gene are GTSNPN and SVGIG (reference sequence). The CDR3 runs to 14 residues. This CDR3 reads CAWSLMTGPYEQYF. The CDR3 nucleotides are TGTGCCTGGAGTCTAATGACAGGGCCCTACGAGCAGTACTTC.

The chain joins TRBV4-1 to TRBJ1-5; D is uncertain. V gave up 0 bases and J gave up 5 bases, with 5 bases separating them. Germline CDR1 and CDR2: MGHRA and YSYEKL. The CDR3 runs to 13 residues. This chain's CDR3 is CASSQDMYQPQHF. The CDR3 DNA reads TGCGCCAGCAGCCAAGATATGTATCAGCCCCAGCATTTT.

The chain is built from TRBV7-9 and TRBJ1-5; D unclear. Germline CDR1 reads SEHNR; CDR2 reads FQNEAQ (reference sequence). Trimming cost V 2 bases and J 0 bases, with 5 bases left between them. There are 14 residues in the CDR3. CDR3 sequence (DNA): TGTGCCAGCAGCTTACCGGGTAGCAATCAGCCCCAGCATTTT. It yields the protein CASSLPGSNQPQHF.

The chain uses TRBV14 and TRBJ2-3; 9 bases are a match to TRBD2. In germline, CDR1 is SGHDN, CDR2 FVKESK. This CDR3 contains 16 residues. Trimming at V came to 4 bases and at J to 1 base, leaving 6 bases not matched to a gene. The DNA for the CDR3 is TGTGCCAGCAGCCGGAATAGCGGGAGTGGCACAGATACGCAGTATTTT. Its protein is CASSRNSGSGTDTQYF.

V is TRBV12-3 or TRBV12-4 and J is TRBJ2-7, with D possibly matching TRBD2 (5 bases). The CDR3 extends over 13 amino acids. Between the trimmed V and J ends, which lost 2 bases and 6 bases, there was a span of 11 bases. CDR3 DNA sequence: TGTGCCAGCAGTTTAAGCGGCTTTCTCGAGCAGTACTTC. This codes for CASSLSGFLEQYF.

This chain uses TRBV18 with TRBJ2-5; 13 bases are shared with TRBD2. J lost 5 bases, V lost 1 base, and 7 bases had no gene match. Germline CDR1 reads KGHSH; CDR2 reads LQKENI. There are 17 residues in the CDR3. In DNA form, the CDR3 reads TGTGCCAGCTCACCACTAGGACTAGCGGGAGTTGTTGAGACCCAGTACTTC. This sequence encodes CASSPLGLAGVVETQYF.

The chain is built from TRBV7-3 and TRBJ2-3, with 13 bases matching TRBD2. After removal of 3 bases from V and 6 bases from J, the junction contained 6 bases not matched to a gene. The CDR3 loop spans 16 amino acids. Germline V lookup: CDR1 SGHTA, CDR2 FQGTGA. The CDR3 DNA reads TGTGCCAGCAGCTTCCGACTAGCGGGAGGTCGCGATACGCAGTATTTT. Protein: CASSFRLAGGRDTQYF.

A single count supports this clone. The rearrangement uses TRBV10-3 and TRBJ2-2; TRBD1 is a possible D gene (5 bases). The CDR3 spans 16 residues. V was pared by 4 bases and J by 0 bases, with 12 bases between. Per germline, CDR1 ENHRY and CDR2 SYGVKD. This CDR3 reads CAISVKGQPNTGELFF. CDR3 nucleotide sequence: TGTGCCATCAGTGTGAAGGGGCAACCGAACACCGGGGAGCTGTTTTTT.

V is TRBV30 and J is TRBJ1-1; no definite D call. The CDR3 consists of 15 residues. V was clipped by 0 bases and J by 6 bases, with 17 bases between them. From germline, CDR1 is GTSNPN and CDR2 SVGIG (reference sequence). Written as DNA, the CDR3 is TGTGCCTGGAGTGTACCCGCTCTTCCTAGGCCTGAAGCTTTCTTT. Its protein is CAWSVPALPRPEAFF. Full variable domain (rest looked up from reference TRBV30 and TRBJ1-1): SQTIHQWPATLVQPVGSPLSLECTVEGTSNPNLYWYRQAAGRGLQLLFYSVGIGQISSEVPQNLSASRPQDRQFILSSKKLLLSDSGFYLCAWSVPALPRPEAFFGQGTRLTVV.

This sequence joins TRBV6-4 and TRBJ1-5; 8 nucleotides agree with TRBD1. Losses at the gene ends were 6 bases for V and 2 bases for J; bases not matched to a gene: 15. This CDR3 is 18 amino acids long. Germline V gene sequence: CDR1 MRHNA, CDR2 SNTAGT. CDR3 sequence: CASRDRDRMVAGNQPQHF. The CDR3, as DNA: TGTGCCAGCAGGGACCGGGACAGGATGGTAGCCGGCAATCAGCCCCAGCATTTT.

The chain uses TRBV5-1 and TRBJ2-2; 7 bases align to TRBD2. The CDR3 runs to 16 residues. Germline V gives CDR1 SGHRS, CDR2 YFSETQ. J lost 2 bases, V lost 2 bases, and 6 bases had no gene match. CDR3 loop: CASSFEAGVNTGELFF. The CDR3 region has the DNA TGCGCCAGCAGCTTTGAGGCGGGGGTCAACACCGGGGAGCTGTTTTTT.